The 4 T cell receptor beta chains in this list originate from one sample, sequenced in a study of neurological immune-mediated disorders. TCRdb re-derived calls from the 5' RACE reads in MiXCR, one entry per CDR3 protein. The sample holds about 92,000 distinct CDR3 sequences, approximately 3.5% seen once. Sample: PBMCs. The receptors were gathered from a woman between 50 and 59 years old with multiple sclerosis.

This chain connects TRBV5-1 to TRBJ1-3; 7 nucleotides match TRBD1. The CDR3 is 14 residues long. Germline V gene sequence: CDR1 SGHRS, CDR2 YFSETQ. The V and J ends lost 3 bases and 6 bases, in that order; junction bases with no gene match: 6. The CDR3 protein is CASSSGQWLNTIYF. In nucleotides, the CDR3 is TGCGCCAGCAGCTCGGGACAGTGGTTAAACACCATATATTTT.

The chain carries TRBV20-1 and TRBJ2-7; 9 bases match TRBD1. The V segment lost 4 bases and the J segment 5 bases; nucleotides outside the gene matches: 9. The CDR3 runs to 14 residues. CDR1 DFQATT and CDR2 SNEGSKA come from the germline V gene (reference sequence). The CDR3 DNA sequence: TGCAGTGCTAAGACCGGGACAGGGCGCAACGAGCAGTACTTC. It codes for CSAKTGTGRNEQYF.

Turning to this clonotype: An end of the junction differs from the germline gene, which may be a read error. The chain has TRBV7-9 and TRBJ1-5; D call uncertain. CDR1 is SEHNR, CDR2 FQNEAQ, per germline (reference sequence). CDR3 length equals 12 residues. The CDR3 region is CDSGKTTGYQHF. Here the CDR3 DNA reads TGTGACAGCGGGAAGACCACGGGGTACCAGCATTTT.

This clonotype was seen many times. The chain has TRBV6-2 or TRBV6-3 and TRBJ2-3, with D maybe TRBD2 (5 bases). CDR1 and CDR2 (germline): MNHEY, SVGEGT. The V end was cut by 5 bases, the J end by 6 bases, with 15 bases between. The CDR3 is 14 amino acids. CDR3 in DNA: TGTGCCAGCAGTGCGCCGACTATACCGGATACGCAGTATTTT. This gives the protein CASSAPTIPDTQYF.